Below are 19 T cell receptor beta chains sequenced from a single sample in a study of human T cells and chemical hapten exposure. TCRdb reanalysed the RACE reads using MiXCR and keeps one entry per CDR3 protein. The sample has around 62,000 distinct CDR3 sequences, approximately 6.7% seen once. Time point indicated: pre-sensitization, week 0. The sample's treatment: therapeutic diphenylcyclopropenone sensitization with weekly scalp DPC. The sequencing used whole blood, collected in connection with sensitization to the hapten diphenylcyclopropenone (DPC). The receptors here all came from a woman in her thirties with alopecia areata. Some clones in this sample may be carry-over from other donors' samples.

This clonotype showed up many times. The V gene is TRBV27, the J gene TRBJ2-7, with D unclear. With 8 bases removed from V and 4 bases from J, the gap between germline ends came to 9 bases. Germline CDR1 reads MNHEY; CDR2 reads SMNVEV (reference sequence). There are 11 residues in the CDR3. CDR3 residues: CASGWWYEQYF. CDR3 nucleotides: TGTGCCAGCGGGTGGTGGTACGAGCAGTACTTC.

This clonotype occurred many times. CDR3 nucleotide sequence: TGTGCCAGCAGCTCCCGCAGGACAGGGGGTGAAGCTTTCTTT. Translated, it gives CASSSRRTGGEAFF. The chain combines TRBV11-2 with TRBJ1-1, with 10 bases that match TRBD1. Looked up from germline, CDR1 is SGHAT and CDR2 is FQNNGV. V lost 4 bases to trimming and J lost 7 bases; unmatched junction nucleotides: 6. The CDR3 runs 14 residues.

As to this clonotype: With a much larger clone just one base away, this may be a read error. The V gene is TRBV7-3, the J gene TRBJ2-2; TRBD1 matches 9 bases. This CDR3 is built from 16 residues. CDR1 and CDR2 from the germline V gene are SGHTA and FQGTGA. The CDR3 DNA follows: TGTGCCAGCAGTCATACAGGGGGCCAGAACGCCGGGGAGCTGTTTTTT. This translates into CASSHTGGQNAGELFF.

The chain links TRBV6-5 to TRBJ2-7, with TRBD1 matching over 7 bases. The ends lost 6 bases at V and 7 bases at J; junction bases unmatched: 12. CDR1 and CDR2 from the germline V gene are MNHEY and SVGAGI. This CDR3 is 14 amino acids long. The CDR3 sequence: CASSPRDSVLEQYF. The DNA for the CDR3 is TGTGCCAGCAGCCCCCGGGACAGCGTATTGGAGCAGTACTTC.

Many counts were recorded for this clonotype. This chain joins TRBV6-5 and TRBJ1-2; D unresolved. This CDR3 spans 15 amino acids. Trimming stripped 6 bases from V and 5 bases from J, with 19 bases between. Germline assignment: CDR1 MNHEY and CDR2 SVGAGI. The CDR3 DNA follows: TGTGCCAGCAGCCGACACCTCGCTAAAGAGTATGGCTACACCTTC. Amino acid sequence: CASSRHLAKEYGYTF.

Many counts were recorded for this clonotype. The chain carries TRBV29-1 and TRBJ2-5, with D possibly matching TRBD2 (5 bases). The CDR3 is 10 amino acids. The ends were cut back, 6 bases at V and 7 bases at J, with 9 bases in the middle. Germline lookup yields CDR1 SQVTM and CDR2 ANQGSEA. CDR3 region: CSVAEGTQYF. The DNA for the CDR3 is TGCAGCGTCGCAGAGGGGACCCAGTACTTC.

This clonotype came up many times. The rearrangement joins TRBV5-1 to TRBJ1-1; D unresolved. V gave up 0 bases and J gave up 4 bases, with 13 bases separating them. Germline CDR1 is SGHRS and CDR2 is YFSETQ. CDR3 length: 15 amino acids. CDR3: CASSLAAQFGTEAFF. CDR3 nucleotide sequence: TGCGCCAGCAGCTTGGCTGCGCAGTTCGGCACTGAAGCTTTCTTT.

This clonotype has at least ten counts. This chain uses TRBV20-1 with TRBJ2-3, with TRBD1 matching 9 bases. CDR1 is DFQATT and CDR2 is SNEGSKA in the germline V gene (reference sequence). The junction had 10 bases not matched to a gene; V was cut back by 6 bases and J by 6 bases. CDR3 length: 14 amino acids. The CDR3 spells CSAGPGQGHDTQYF. The CDR3 nucleotides read TGCAGTGCCGGCCCGGGACAGGGTCATGATACGCAGTATTTT.

The chain is built from TRBV5-1 and TRBJ2-3, with TRBD1 matching over 9 bases. J gave up 4 bases and V 4 bases, and 19 bases lay outside the gene matches. This CDR3 spans 19 amino acids. From germline, CDR1 is SGHRS and CDR2 YFSETQ. CDR3 sequence reads: CASSRQGVSYQFFSDTQYF. The CDR3, as DNA: TGCGCCAGCAGCAGACAGGGGGTTTCCTATCAGTTCTTTTCAGATACGCAGTATTTT.

In this sample, this clonotype turned up many times. V usage is TRBV3-1 and J usage is TRBJ2-2; 10 bases agree with TRBD2. Germline CDR1 and CDR2: LGHDT and YNNKEL (reference sequence). CDR3 length: 16 residues. Trimming cost V 6 bases and J 6 bases; bases outside gene matches: 10. CDR3 region: CASRDPGTSVSGELFF. CDR3 DNA: TGTGCCAGCAGAGACCCCGGGACTAGCGTTTCCGGGGAGCTGTTTTTT.

This clonotype was seen at least ten times. The chain uses TRBV12-3 or TRBV12-4 and TRBJ1-6, with D unclear. Deletions cut 5 bases from V and 7 bases from J, with 12 bases between. The CDR3 loop spans 14 amino acids. CDR3 coding DNA: TGTGCCAGCAGTCTTAGGTCGGGGAATTCACCCCTCCACTTT. It encodes CASSLRSGNSPLHF.

This clonotype was recorded many times. V and J are TRBV7-8 and TRBJ1-1, with TRBD1 as a possible D gene (5 bases). The V gene lost 2 bases and the J gene lost 4 bases, with 14 bases spanning the gap. The V gene's germline CDR1 is SGHVS and CDR2 FQNEAQ. CDR3 length: 15 amino acids. The CDR3 loop is CASSLLGGSATEAFF. CDR3 nucleotides: TGTGCCAGCAGCTTACTTGGGGGGAGTGCCACTGAAGCTTTCTTT. The full variable domain, in which reference TRBV7-8 and TRBJ1-1 provide the parts outside the CDR3, is GAGVSQSPRYKVAKRGQDVALRCDPISGHVSLFWYQQALGQGPEFLTYFQNEAQLDKSGLPSDRFFAERPEGSVSTLKIQRTQQEDSAVYLCASSLLGGSATEAFFGQGTRLTVV.

This clonotype was detected a few times. The V call is TRBV7-6, the J call TRBJ2-7; a possible D gene is TRBD2 (7 bases). V was cut by 5 bases and J by 5 bases, with 19 bases left in between. CDR1 SGHVS and CDR2 FNYEAQ come from the germline V gene. The CDR3 runs 15 residues. The CDR3 DNA is TGTGCCAGCAGCCAAAATGGAAGGGGGGGCGACGAGCAGTACTTC. Residues: CASSQNGRGGDEQYF.

Ten or more counts support this clonotype. This rearrangement joins TRBV10-3 to TRBJ2-3; 10 bases match TRBD1. This CDR3 is 17 amino acids long. Germline lookup yields CDR1 ENHRY and CDR2 SYGVKD. After removal of 6 bases from V and 0 bases from J, the junction contained 9 bases not matched to a gene. The CDR3: CAISIRGQGPSTDTQYF. Written as DNA, the CDR3 is TGTGCCATCAGCATAAGGGGACAGGGGCCTAGCACAGATACGCAGTATTTT.

The table lists this clonotype with many counts. The chain recombines TRBV5-1 with TRBJ2-3; D uncertain. V shed 0 bases and J shed 5 bases, with 13 bases lying between them. The CDR3 length is 15 residues. Germline CDR1 is SGHRS and CDR2 is YFSETQ. The CDR3 bases are TGCGCCAGCAGCTTGGATCGAGCCCCACAAGATACGCAGTATTTT. This codes for CASSLDRAPQDTQYF.

Many counts were recorded for this clonotype. J is TRBJ2-7 and V is TRBV12-3 or TRBV12-4; either TRBD1 or TRBD2 may fit D (7 bases each). Trimming shortened V by 6 bases and J by 6 bases, and 24 bases separated the two germline ends. There are 16 residues in the CDR3. The CDR3 DNA reads TGTGCCAGCAGCCCCGCAGGGGGGGTTCACGGCCCCGAGCAGTACTTC. It codes for CASSPAGGVHGPEQYF.

A remark on this clonotype: An end of the junction does not agree with germline; a read error may underlie this. The chain uses TRBV19 and TRBJ1-2; D is undetermined. The CDR3 extends over 13 amino acids. In germline, CDR1 is LNHDA, CDR2 SQIVND (reference sequence). CDR3 in amino acids: CASSIVYSDGFTF. As DNA, the CDR3 is TGTGCCAGTAGTATCGTTTATAGTGATGGCTTCACCTTC.

Many counts were recorded for this clonotype. The rearrangement joins TRBV12-3 or TRBV12-4 to TRBJ2-5; the match to TRBD2 covers 11 bases. The J segment lost 5 bases and the V segment lost 3 bases, leaving 17 bases of the junction unmatched. The CDR3 is 19 residues long. This CDR3 is CASSLSPLLAGAYEETQYF. The CDR3 coding sequence is TGTGCCAGCAGTTTGAGCCCTTTACTAGCGGGGGCCTACGAGGAGACCCAGTACTTC.

This clonotype showed up many times. The genes are TRBV27 and TRBJ1-6, with D maybe TRBD1 (5 bases). The V gene's germline CDR1 is MNHEY and CDR2 SMNVEV (reference sequence). The V end was cut by 3 bases, the J end by 7 bases, with 22 bases between. The CDR3 extends over 18 amino acids. CDR3 nucleotide sequence: TGTGCCAGCAGTTTGGAATGGGGGGGTTATTCAGGAAATTCACCCCTCCACTTT. The encoded protein is CASSLEWGGYSGNSPLHF.